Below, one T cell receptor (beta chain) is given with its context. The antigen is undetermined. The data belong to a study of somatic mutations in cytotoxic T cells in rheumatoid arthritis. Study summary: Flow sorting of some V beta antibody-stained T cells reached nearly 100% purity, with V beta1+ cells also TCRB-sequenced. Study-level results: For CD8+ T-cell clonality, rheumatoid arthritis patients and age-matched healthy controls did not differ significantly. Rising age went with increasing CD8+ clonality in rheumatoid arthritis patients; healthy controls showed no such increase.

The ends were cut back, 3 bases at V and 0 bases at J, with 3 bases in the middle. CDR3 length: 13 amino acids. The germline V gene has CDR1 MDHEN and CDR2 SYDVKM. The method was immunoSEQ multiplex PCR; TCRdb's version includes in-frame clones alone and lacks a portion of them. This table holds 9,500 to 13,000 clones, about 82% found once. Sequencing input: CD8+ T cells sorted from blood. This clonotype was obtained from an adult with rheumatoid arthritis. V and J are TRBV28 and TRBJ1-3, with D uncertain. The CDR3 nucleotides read TGTGCCAGCAGTTTTTTCTCTGGAAACACCATATATTTT. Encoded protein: CASSFFSGNTIYF.